This entry concerns a single T cell receptor beta chain. The junction and the germline gene differ at one end; a read error may be behind it. The tissue used was unsorted bulk material of roughly 17-31 mg. RNA and DNA were co-extracted from it with the AllPrep DNA/RNA mini kit. Five separate regions per tumor were sampled. The entry originates in a study of tumor-infiltrating lymphocytes in primary liver carcinoma. On the study more broadly: Tumor staging was T1-T3 N0M0; sizes spanned roughly 4.2 to 11 cm across.

The template, approximately 500 ng total RNA, yielded TCR beta cDNA made with a constant-region primer. Libraries of TCR beta came from three nested multiplex PCR rounds with slightly modified ARM-PCR. TCRdb processed the multiplex PCR reads anew with MiXCR; each CDR3 protein has one entry. The sample lists around 190,000 distinct CDR3 sequences, around four fifths occurring once. This receptor was identified in a man aged 40-50 years with primary liver carcinoma and hepatitis B virus infection. The source material was tumor tissue from primary liver carcinoma.

DNA of the CDR3: TGTGCTAGCACTAACCCCCGGGACAGGGCCCAAGAGTCCCAGTACTTC. It specifies CASTNPRDRAQESQYF. The genes are TRBV5-4 and TRBJ2-5, with TRBD1 identical over 9 bases. The CDR3 totals 16 residues. Germline V CDR1 and CDR2: SGHNT, YYREEE (reference sequence).